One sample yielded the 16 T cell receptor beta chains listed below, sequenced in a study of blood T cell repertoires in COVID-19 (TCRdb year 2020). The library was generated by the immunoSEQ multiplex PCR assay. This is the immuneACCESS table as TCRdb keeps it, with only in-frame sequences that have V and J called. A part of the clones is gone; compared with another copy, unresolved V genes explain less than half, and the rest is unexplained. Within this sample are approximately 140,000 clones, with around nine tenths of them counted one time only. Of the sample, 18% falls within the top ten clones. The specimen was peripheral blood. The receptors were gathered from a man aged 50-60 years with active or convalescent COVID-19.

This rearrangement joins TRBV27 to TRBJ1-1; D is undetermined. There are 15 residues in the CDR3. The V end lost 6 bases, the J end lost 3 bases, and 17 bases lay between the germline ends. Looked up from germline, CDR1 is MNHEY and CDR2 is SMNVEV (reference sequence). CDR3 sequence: CASRPASPGDTEAFF. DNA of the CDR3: TGTGCCAGCAGGCCCGCCAGCCCGGGAGACACTGAAGCTTTCTTT.

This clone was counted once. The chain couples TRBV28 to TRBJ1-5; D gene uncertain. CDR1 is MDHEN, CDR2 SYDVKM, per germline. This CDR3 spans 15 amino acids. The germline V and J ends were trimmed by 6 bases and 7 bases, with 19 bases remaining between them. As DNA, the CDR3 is TGTGCCAGCAGGTGGCCCCCCGGGGATGGGCAGCCCCAGCATTTT. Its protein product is CASRWPPGDGQPQHF.

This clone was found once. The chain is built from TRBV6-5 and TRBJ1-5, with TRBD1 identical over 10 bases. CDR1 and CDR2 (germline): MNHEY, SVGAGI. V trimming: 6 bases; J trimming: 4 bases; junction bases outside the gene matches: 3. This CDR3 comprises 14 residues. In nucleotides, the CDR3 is TGTGCCAGCAGGCGGGACAGGGGTAATCAGCCCCAGCATTTT. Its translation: CASRRDRGNQPQHF.

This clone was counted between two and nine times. The CDR3 sequence: CASSGGQVLYGYTF. In DNA, the CDR3 is TGTGCCAGCAGTGGCGGACAGGTACTCTATGGCTACACCTTC. This chain joins TRBV25-1 and TRBJ1-2; TRBD1 agrees at 7 bases. The CDR3 is 14 residues long. V shed 4 bases, J shed 4 bases, and the junction held 6 bases outside the gene matches. CDR1 MGHDK and CDR2 SYGVNS come from the germline V gene.

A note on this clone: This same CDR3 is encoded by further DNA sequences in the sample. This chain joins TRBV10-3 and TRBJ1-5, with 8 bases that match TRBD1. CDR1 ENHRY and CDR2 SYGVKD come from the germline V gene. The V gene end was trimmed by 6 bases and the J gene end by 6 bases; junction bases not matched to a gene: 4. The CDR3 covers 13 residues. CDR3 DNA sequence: TGTGCCATCAGGGGACAGGAAGGTCAGCCCCAGCATTTT. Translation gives CAIRGQEGQPQHF.

For the CDR3, the DNA is TGTGCCAGCAGCTTAATGCGGGTCCGGGGGAATGAGCAGTTCTTC. Its translation: CASSLMRVRGNEQFF. The V and J genes are TRBV7-2 and TRBJ2-1; weak D call: TRBD2 (6 bases). CDR1 and CDR2 (germline): SGHTA, FQGNSA. This CDR3 has 15 amino acids. With 2 bases removed from V and 7 bases from J, the gap between germline ends came to 15 bases.

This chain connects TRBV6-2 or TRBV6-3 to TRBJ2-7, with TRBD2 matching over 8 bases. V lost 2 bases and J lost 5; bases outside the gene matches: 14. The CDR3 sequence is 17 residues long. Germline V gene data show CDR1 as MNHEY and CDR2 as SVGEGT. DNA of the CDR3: TGTGCCAGCAGTTACCCTGTTCTTGCGGGGGGCCACCACGAGCAGTACTTC. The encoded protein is CASSYPVLAGGHHEQYF.

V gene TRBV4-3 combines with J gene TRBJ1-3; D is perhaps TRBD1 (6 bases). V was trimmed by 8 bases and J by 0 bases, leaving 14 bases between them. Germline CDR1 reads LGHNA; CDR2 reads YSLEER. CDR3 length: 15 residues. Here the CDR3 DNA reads TGCGCCAGCGGGATTGACAGGCACTCTGGAAACACCATATATTTT. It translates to CASGIDRHSGNTIYF.

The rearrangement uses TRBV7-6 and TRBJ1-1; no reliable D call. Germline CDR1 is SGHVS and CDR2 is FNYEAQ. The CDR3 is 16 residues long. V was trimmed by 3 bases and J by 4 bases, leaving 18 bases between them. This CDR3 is CASSFGRLGVGTEAFF. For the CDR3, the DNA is TGTGCCAGCAGCTTTGGCCGTTTGGGCGTCGGCACTGAAGCTTTCTTT.

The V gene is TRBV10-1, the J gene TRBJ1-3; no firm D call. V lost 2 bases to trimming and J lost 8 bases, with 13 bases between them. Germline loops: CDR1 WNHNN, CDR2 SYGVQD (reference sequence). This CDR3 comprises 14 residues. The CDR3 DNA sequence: TGCGCCAGCAGTGAGGCTGGTCGACGGGACACCATATATTTT. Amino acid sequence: CASSEAGRRDTIYF.

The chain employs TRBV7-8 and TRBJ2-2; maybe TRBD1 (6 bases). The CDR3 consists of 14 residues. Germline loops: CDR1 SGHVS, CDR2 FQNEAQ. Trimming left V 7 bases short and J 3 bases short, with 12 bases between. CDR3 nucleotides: TGTGCCAGCATGGTCGCAGGGGACACCGGGGAGCTGTTTTTT. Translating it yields CASMVAGDTGELFF.

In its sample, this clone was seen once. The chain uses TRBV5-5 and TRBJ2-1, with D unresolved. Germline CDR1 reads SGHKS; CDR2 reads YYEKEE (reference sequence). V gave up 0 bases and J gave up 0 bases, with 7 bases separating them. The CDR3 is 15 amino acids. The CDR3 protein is CASSLATSSYNEQFF. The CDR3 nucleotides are TGTGCCAGCAGCTTGGCTACGAGCTCCTACAATGAGCAGTTCTTC. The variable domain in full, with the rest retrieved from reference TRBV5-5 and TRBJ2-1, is DAGVTQSPTHLIKTRGQQVTLRCSPISGHKSVSWYQQVLGQGPQFIFQYYEKEERGRGNFPDRFSARQFPNYSSELNVNALLLGDSALYLCASSLATSSYNEQFFGPGTRLTVL.

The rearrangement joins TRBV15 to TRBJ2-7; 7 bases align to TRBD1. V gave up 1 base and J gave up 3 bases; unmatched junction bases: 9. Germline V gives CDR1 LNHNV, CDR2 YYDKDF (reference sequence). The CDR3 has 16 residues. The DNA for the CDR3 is TGTGCCACCAGCAGAGGAAAAGACAGGGCCGGCTACGAGCAGTACTTC. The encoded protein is CATSRGKDRAGYEQYF.

The CDR3 sequence is CASSFTRASTGELFF. CDR3 bases: TGTGCCAGCAGCTTTACTAGGGCCAGCACCGGGGAGCTGTTTTTT. The chain recombines TRBV11-3 with TRBJ2-2, with a possible D match to TRBD2 (5 bases). The V and J ends lost 3 bases and 4 bases respectively, with 12 bases between them. This CDR3 comprises 15 residues. Germline V gene lookup returns CDR1 SGHNT and CDR2 YENEEA. The whole variable domain, remainder taken from reference TRBV11-3 and TRBJ2-2, is EAGVVQSPRYKIIEKKQPVAFWCNPISGHNTLYWYLQNLGQGPELLIRYENEEAVDDSQLPKDRFSAERLKGVDSTLKIQPAELGDSAVYLCASSFTRASTGELFFGEGSRLTVL.

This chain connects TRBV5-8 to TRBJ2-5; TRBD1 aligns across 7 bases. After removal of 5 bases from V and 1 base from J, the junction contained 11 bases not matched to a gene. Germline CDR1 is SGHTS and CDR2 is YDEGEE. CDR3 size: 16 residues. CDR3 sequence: CASRTRPGGSQETQYF. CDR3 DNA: TGTGCCAGCAGGACGCGGCCAGGGGGTTCCCAAGAGACCCAGTACTTC.

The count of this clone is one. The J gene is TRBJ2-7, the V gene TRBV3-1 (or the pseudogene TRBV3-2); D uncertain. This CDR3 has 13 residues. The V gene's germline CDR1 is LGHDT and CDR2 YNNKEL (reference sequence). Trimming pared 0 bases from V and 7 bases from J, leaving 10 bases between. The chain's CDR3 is CASSQDRPGEQYF. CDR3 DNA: TGTGCCAGCAGCCAAGATAGGCCCGGGGAGCAGTACTTC.